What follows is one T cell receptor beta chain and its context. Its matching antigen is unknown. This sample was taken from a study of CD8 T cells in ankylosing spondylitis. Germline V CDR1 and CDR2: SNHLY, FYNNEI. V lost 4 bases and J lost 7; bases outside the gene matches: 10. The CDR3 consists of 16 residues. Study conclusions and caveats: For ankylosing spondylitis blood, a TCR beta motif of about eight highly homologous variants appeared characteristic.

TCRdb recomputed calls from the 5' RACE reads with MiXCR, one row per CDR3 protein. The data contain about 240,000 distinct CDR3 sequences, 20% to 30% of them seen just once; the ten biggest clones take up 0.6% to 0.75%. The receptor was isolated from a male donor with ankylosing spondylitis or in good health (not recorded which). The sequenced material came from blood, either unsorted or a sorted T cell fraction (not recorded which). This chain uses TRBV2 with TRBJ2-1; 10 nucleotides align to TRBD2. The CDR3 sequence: CASSGGAGLASNEQFF. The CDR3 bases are TGTGCCAGCAGTGGGGGGGCGGGACTAGCGTCGAATGAGCAGTTCTTC.